Shown below are 21 T cell receptor beta chains from a single sample sequenced in a study of response to subunit inactivated influenza vaccine. TCRdb re-derived calls from the RT-PCR reads in MiXCR, one entry per CDR3 protein. The sample carries under 950,000 distinct CDR3 sequences, 21% recorded once. This specimen was PBMCs from blood, taken about 5 days after vaccination. These receptors came from a man between 50 and 59 years old who received an inactivated influenza vaccine.

This sequence joins TRBV7-9 and TRBJ2-5; perhaps TRBD1 as D (6 bases). V was pared by 8 bases and J by 4 bases, with 14 bases between. Germline assignment: CDR1 SEHNR and CDR2 FQNEAQ (reference sequence). There are 13 residues in the CDR3. The CDR3 here is CASLSGAGETQYF. CDR3 coding DNA: TGTGCCAGCCTTTCAGGGGCTGGAGAGACCCAGTACTTC.

At least ten counts were recorded for this clonotype. The chain has TRBV12-3 or TRBV12-4 and TRBJ1-4; D is ambiguous. V gave up 3 bases and J gave up 5 bases, with 13 bases separating them. The CDR3 sequence is 15 residues long. Here the CDR3 reads CASSFVDRANEKLFF. As DNA, the CDR3 is TGTGCCAGCAGTTTCGTTGACCGGGCCAATGAAAAACTGTTTTTT.

V gene TRBV6-4 combines with J gene TRBJ1-1, with 7 bases fitting TRBD1. The CDR3 consists of 14 residues. CDR1 and CDR2 from the germline V gene are MRHNA and SNTAGT. V shed 8 bases and J 0 bases; nucleotides not matched to a gene: 6. CDR3 sequence: CASQRDSMNTEAFF. The CDR3 DNA reads TGTGCCAGCCAAAGGGACAGTATGAACACTGAAGCTTTCTTT.

The J gene is TRBJ2-3, the V gene TRBV6-1, with a tentative D call TRBD1 (5 bases). The CDR3 is 15 residues long. Germline CDR1 reads MNHNS; CDR2 reads SASEGT. The V gene lost 6 bases and the J gene lost 0 bases, with 13 bases spanning the gap. The CDR3: CASRKWTSSTDTQYF. Written as DNA, the CDR3 is TGTGCCAGCAGAAAATGGACAAGCAGCACAGATACGCAGTATTTT.

The chain links TRBV5-1 to TRBJ2-1; maybe TRBD2 (7 bases). The CDR3 spans 12 residues. Germline CDR1 reads SGHRS; CDR2 reads YFSETQ. V dropped 4 bases and J dropped 7 bases, with 9 bases sitting between them. DNA of the CDR3: TGCGCCAGCAGCAAGGGGGGGAATGAGCAGTTCTTC. This codes for CASSKGGNEQFF.

This chain links TRBV7-8 with TRBJ2-7, with D possibly being TRBD2 (6 bases). CDR1 and CDR2 (germline): SGHVS, FQNEAQ. V was trimmed by 1 base and J by 2 bases, leaving 15 bases between them. The CDR3 has 16 amino acids. CDR3 sequence (DNA): TGTGCCAGCAGCTTAGGGGCGCGGAGGGGTCCCTACGAGCAGTACTTC. This codes for CASSLGARRGPYEQYF.

This chain joins TRBV6-1 and TRBJ1-1, with TRBD1 matching 8 bases. From germline, CDR1 is MNHNS and CDR2 SASEGT. The CDR3 runs to 15 residues. V was pared by 8 bases and J by 0 bases, with 8 bases of the junction left unmatched. This chain's CDR3 is CASYRGWGVNTEAFF. CDR3 sequence (DNA): TGTGCCAGCTACAGGGGGTGGGGAGTGAACACTGAAGCTTTCTTT.

The CDR3 here is CASSQLRPHTEAFF. The CDR3 coding sequence is TGTGCCAGCAGCCAATTACGGCCACACACTGAAGCTTTCTTT. The J gene is TRBJ1-1, the V gene TRBV16; D not certain. Looked up from germline, CDR1 is KGHSY and CDR2 is FQNENV. The V end was cut by 1 base, the J end by 3 bases, with 9 bases between. This CDR3 has 14 residues. The full variable domain, with the rest looked up from reference TRBV16 and TRBJ1-1, is GEEVAQTPKHLVRGEGQKAKLYCAPIKGHSYVFWYQQVLKNEFKFLISFQNENVFDETGMPKERFSAKCLPNSPCSLEIQATKLEDSAVYFCASSQLRPHTEAFFGQGTRLTVV.

This clonotype was found a few times. The chain employs TRBV7-9 and TRBJ2-5; D might be TRBD2 (6 bases). Trimming cost V 1 base and J 0 bases, with 12 bases left between them. Looked up from germline, CDR1 is SEHNR and CDR2 is FQNEAQ (reference sequence). The CDR3 runs 16 residues. This CDR3 reads CASSLDPSEYQETQYF. In DNA form, the CDR3 reads TGTGCCAGCAGCTTAGACCCTAGCGAGTACCAAGAGACCCAGTACTTC.

This chain connects TRBV5-1 to TRBJ2-1; weak D call: TRBD2 (5 bases). V was cut by 3 bases and J by 0 bases, with 13 bases left in between. This CDR3 comprises 16 residues. Germline CDR1 reads SGHRS; CDR2 reads YFSETQ. The CDR3 DNA sequence: TGCGCCAGCAGCTACCTAGCCAAAGGCTCCTACAATGAGCAGTTCTTC. As protein: CASSYLAKGSYNEQFF.

This clonotype has a handful of counts. As DNA, the CDR3 is TGTGCCAGCAGCGTAGAGAGTGTGAGCTTCTACGAGCAGTACTTC. Its translation is CASSVESVSFYEQYF. V and J are TRBV9 and TRBJ2-7; the D is unclear. Trimming took off 0 bases at V and 3 bases at J, with 13 bases between the two ends. CDR1 and CDR2 from the germline V gene are SGDLS and YYNGEE. The CDR3 is made up of 15 amino acids.

This clonotype occurred many times. The CDR3 loop is CSAKAGAATNTGELFF. The CDR3 DNA sequence: TGCAGCGCCAAGGCAGGAGCGGCGACGAACACCGGGGAGCTGTTTTTT. The chain couples TRBV29-1 to TRBJ2-2; possibly TRBD2 for D (5 bases). V was clipped by 7 bases and J by 0 bases, with 18 bases between them. CDR3 length: 16 amino acids. CDR1 and CDR2 from the germline V gene are SQVTM and ANQGSEA.

V gene TRBV6-5 combines with J gene TRBJ2-5; D possibly matches TRBD1 or TRBD2 (7 bases each). CDR1 is MNHEY and CDR2 is SVGAGI in the germline V gene. The CDR3 runs 13 residues. Deletions cut 2 bases from V and 8 bases from J, with 12 bases between. CDR3 residues: CASSYDREGTQYF. DNA of the CDR3: TGTGCCAGCAGTTACGACAGGGAGGGAACCCAGTACTTC.

This clonotype was detected a few times. This chain joins TRBV24-1 and TRBJ2-7; D unclear. This CDR3 contains 13 residues. V lost 3 bases, J lost 2 bases, and 7 bases lay in between. CDR1 is KGHDR, CDR2 SFDVKD, per germline. The CDR3 spells CATSDGSTYEQYF. CDR3 nucleotides: TGTGCCACCAGTGATGGTAGCACCTACGAGCAGTACTTC.

CDR3 sequence reads: CSALRQQGIYNEQFF. For the CDR3, the DNA is TGCAGTGCTCTGAGACAACAGGGGATCTACAATGAGCAGTTCTTC. The chain links TRBV20-1 to TRBJ2-1; 7 bases map to TRBD1. The CDR3 spans 15 residues. CDR1 DFQATT and CDR2 SNEGSKA come from the germline V gene (reference sequence). The J segment lost 3 bases and the V segment lost 5 bases, leaving 10 bases of the junction unmatched.

The V call is TRBV7-2, the J call TRBJ2-3, with 10 bases lining up with TRBD2. This CDR3 comprises 16 residues. The J segment lost 1 base and the V segment lost 5 bases, leaving 6 bases of the junction unmatched. Germline V gene sequence: CDR1 SGHTA, CDR2 FQGNSA. The CDR3 DNA reads as TGTGCCAGCAGCCGTATAGCGGGAGGAGGCACAGATACGCAGTATTTT. Translation gives CASSRIAGGGTDTQYF. The full variable domain, in which reference TRBV7-2 and TRBJ2-3 provide the parts outside the CDR3, is GAGVSQSPSNKVTEKGKDVELRCDPISGHTALYWYRQSLGQGLEFLIYFQGNSAPDKSGLPSDRFSAERTGGSVSTLTIQRTQQEDSAVYLCASSRIAGGGTDTQYFGPGTRLTVL.

The chain couples TRBV20-1 to TRBJ2-5; 9 nucleotides match TRBD2. Trimming cost V 1 base and J 5 bases; bases outside gene matches: 8. Germline-derived CDR1 and CDR2 are DFQATT and SNEGSKA (reference sequence). The CDR3 consists of 15 residues. CDR3 sequence (DNA): TGCAGTGCTAGAGTACTGCGGGAGGGCCGCGAGACCCAGTACTTC. Translated, it gives CSARVLREGRETQYF.

This clonotype was detected only a few times. This rearrangement joins TRBV20-1 to TRBJ2-5, with 8 bases identical to TRBD2. This CDR3 has 15 residues. The trim removed 3 bases at V and 4 bases at J, leaving 10 bases unmatched. Germline loops: CDR1 DFQATT, CDR2 SNEGSKA (reference sequence). The CDR3 bases are TGCAGTGCTAGGGCAGCGGGAGTTAATTCAGAGACCCAGTACTTC. It translates to CSARAAGVNSETQYF.

The rearrangement uses TRBV20-1 and TRBJ2-5; D is unclear. CDR1 is DFQATT and CDR2 is SNEGSKA in the germline V gene (reference sequence). There are 15 residues in the CDR3. The ends were cut back, 0 bases at V and 1 base at J, with 12 bases in the middle. CDR3 loop: CSARDPTLGQETQYF. DNA for the CDR3: TGCAGTGCTAGAGATCCGACTCTCGGCCAAGAGACCCAGTACTTC.

The chain links TRBV12-3 or TRBV12-4 to TRBJ2-5; 10 positions agree with TRBD1. The CDR3 consists of 15 residues. V was clipped by 5 bases and J by 2 bases; unmatched bases: 5. The CDR3 sequence: CASSKTGGEQETQYF. CDR3 nucleotides: TGTGCCAGCAGTAAGACAGGGGGCGAACAAGAGACCCAGTACTTC.

This clonotype appeared a few times. J is TRBJ1-4 and V is TRBV15, with D possibly TRBD1 on 5 matching bases. V lost 5 bases to trimming and J lost 4 bases, with 8 bases between them. Germline V gene lookup returns CDR1 LNHNV and CDR2 YYDKDF (reference sequence). The CDR3 extends over 13 amino acids. The CDR3 sequence: CATSAQGNEKLFF. The CDR3 DNA is TGTGCCACCAGCGCTCAGGGTAATGAAAAACTGTTTTTT.